The rows below give T cell receptor beta chains drawn from one sample of a study of shared clonotypes between healthy human individuals. The repertoire was sequenced with immunoSEQ multiplex PCR; TCRdb's copy has only in-frame clones and lacks some. The sample contains about 470,000 clones, roughly 80% of which appear only once. The source material was PBMCs. Receptors were obtained from a woman in her thirties or forties in good health. Some clones in this sample may be carry-over from other donors' samples. The CDR3 runs from the conserved cysteine through the conserved F or W. D genes are given only for firm matches. Clone size is not always given. Where it is, it says once, few, many or a class for expanded clones.

V gene	clone size	J gene	D gene	CDR3 protein	CDR3 DNA
TRBV2	NA	TRBJ2-7	NA	CASSSPGGHYEQYF	TGTGCCAGCAGTTCCCCCGGGGGGCACTACGAGCAGTACTTC
TRBV6-1	NA	TRBJ1-4	NA	CASSESGGVKLFF	TGTGCCAGCAGTGAATCCGGGGGCGTTAAACTGTTTTTT
TRBV27	NA	TRBJ2-7	NA	CASRFGVGPPPYNQTKYEQYF	TGTGCCAGCAGATTCGGGGTGGGCCCGCCCCCCTACAACCAAACTAAATACGAGCAGTACTTC
TRBV19	NA	TRBJ2-7	TRBD1	CASSSHRGQGPSYEQYF	TGTGCCAGTAGTAGCCACAGGGGGCAAGGGCCCTCCTACGAGCAGTACTTC
TRBV2	few	TRBJ1-3	NA	CASSGGNTIYF	TGTGCCAGCAGTGGGGGAAACACCATATATTTT
TRBV5-4	NA	TRBJ1-2	NA	CASSSRQANYGYTF	TGTGCCAGCAGCTCGAGACAGGCTAACTATGGCTACACCTTC
TRBV6-1	NA	TRBJ1-2	NA	CASSLELNYGYTF	TGTGCCAGCAGTTTAGAATTAAACTATGGCTACACCTTC
TRBV11-2	NA	TRBJ2-5	TRBD2	CASSFLSSGQEAQYF	TGTGCCAGCAGCTTCCTTTCTAGCGGACAAGAGGCCCAGTACTTC
TRBV30	NA	TRBJ2-2	NA	CAWSTSYTGELFF	TGTGCCTGGAGTACAAGCTATACCGGGGAGCTGTTTTTT
TRBV28	NA	TRBJ1-2	NA	CASSSFDISLAGTYGYTF	TGTGCCAGCAGTTCGTTCGACATATCGTTAGCGGGAACCTATGGCTACACCTTC
TRBV2	NA	TRBJ1-5	NA	CASSSRGSQPQHF	TGTGCCAGCAGTTCCAGGGGAAGTCAGCCCCAGCATTTT
TRBV5-1	NA	TRBJ2-7	NA	CASSVLQGIDEQYF	TGCGCCAGCAGCGTCCTCCAGGGGATCGACGAGCAGTACTTC
TRBV7-9	NA	TRBJ2-3	NA	CASTKATDTQYF	TGTGCCAGCACCAAGGCCACAGATACGCAGTATTTT
TRBV5-6	NA	TRBJ2-1	NA	CASTQIADYYNEQFF	TGTGCCAGCACCCAAATAGCGGACTACTACAATGAGCAGTTCTTC
TRBV19	NA	TRBJ2-7	NA	CASSTPRTDFSYEQYF	TGTGCCAGTAGTACCCCACGGACAGACTTCTCCTACGAGCAGTACTTC
TRBV27	few	TRBJ2-7	NA	CASSFPSYEQYF	TGTGCCAGCAGTTTCCCCTCCTACGAGCAGTACTTC
TRBV7-6	NA	TRBJ2-5	TRBD1	CASSGRTGPRETQYF	TGTGCCAGCAGCGGGCGGACAGGGCCTAGGGAGACCCAGTACTTC
TRBV6-6	NA	TRBJ2-7	NA	CASSSTDSSLLGEQYF	TGTGCCAGCAGTTCCACGGACTCCTCGCTTCTTGGGGAGCAGTACTTC
TRBV6-6	NA	TRBJ2-7	NA	CASSPLREQYF	TGTGCCAGCAGCCCCCTGCGCGAGCAGTACTTC
TRBV5-1	NA	TRBJ2-5	TRBD1	CASSRDSYNWETQYF	TGCGCCAGCAGCAGGGACAGTTACAATTGGGAGACCCAGTACTTC